One and the same sample provided the 12 T cell receptor beta chains below, sequenced in a study of T cell responses to AZD1222 COVID-19 vaccine. Profiled with immunoSEQ multiplex PCR; TCRdb holds only in-frame clones, not every one. Of about 160,000 clones listed, 94% were seen once; the top ten hold 0.95% to 1.5%. The material was peripheral blood, obtained on day 0 of AZD1222 vaccination. The origin of the receptors is an adult in good health.

The chain couples TRBV3-1 (or the pseudogene TRBV3-2) to TRBJ1-4; D is possibly TRBD1 (6 bases). CDR3 length: 15 residues. Germline V gives CDR1 LGHDT, CDR2 YNNKEL (reference sequence). Trimming cost V 1 base and J 7 bases, with 13 bases left between them. This CDR3 is CASSQAGHRAEKLFF. The CDR3 region has the DNA TGTGCCAGCAGCCAAGCGGGACATCGAGCTGAAAAACTGTTTTTT.

In DNA form, the CDR3 reads TGTGCCAGCAGAGCGGAGGAAAAACTGTTTTTT. Protein sequence: CASRAEEKLFF. The rearrangement joins TRBV2 to TRBJ1-4; D call uncertain. V was cut by 6 bases and J by 8 bases, with 7 bases left in between. The CDR3 sequence is 11 residues long. Germline V gene sequence: CDR1 SNHLY, CDR2 FYNNEI.

The chain has TRBV12-5 and TRBJ1-1, with 8 bases identical to TRBD1. Germline V lookup: CDR1 LGHNT, CDR2 FRNRAP. This CDR3 region has 14 residues. After removal of 6 bases from V and 1 base from J, the junction contained 4 bases not matched to a gene. The CDR3 region is CASGRTGRNTEAFF. CDR3 sequence (DNA): TGTGCTAGTGGGAGGACAGGGAGGAACACTGAAGCTTTCTTT. The full variable domain, completed using reference TRBV12-5 and TRBJ1-1, is DARVTQTPRHKVTEMGQEVTMRCQPILGHNTVFWYRQTMMQGLELLAYFRNRAPLDDSGMPKDRFSAEMPDATLATLKIQPSEPRDSAVYFCASGRTGRNTEAFFGQGTRLTVV.

The chain couples TRBV6-5 to TRBJ1-6; TRBD1 is a possible D gene (5 bases). Germline values: CDR1 MNHEY, CDR2 SVGAGI. V was clipped by 7 bases and J by 7 bases, with 17 bases between them. The CDR3 runs to 15 residues. The CDR3 DNA is TGTGCCAGCACCATTCCGGGACGGCCCAATTCACCCCTCCACTTT. It translates to CASTIPGRPNSPLHF.

This clone was counted once. V gene TRBV9 combines with J gene TRBJ2-1; 9 bases are a match to TRBD2. This CDR3 region has 16 residues. The junction had 7 bases not matched to a gene; V was cut back by 4 bases and J by 2 bases. Per germline, CDR1 SGDLS and CDR2 YYNGEE. CDR3 coding DNA: TGTGCCAGCAGCCGTAGCGGGAGCGGAACCTACAATGAGCAGTTCTTC. This codes for CASSRSGSGTYNEQFF.

The CDR3 loop is CASSPSRGSMNTEAFF. CDR3 DNA: TGTGCCAGCTCACCGTCGAGGGGGTCTATGAACACTGAAGCTTTCTTT. This chain joins TRBV18 and TRBJ1-1; D is perhaps TRBD1 (6 bases). V was cut by 3 bases and J by 0 bases, with 14 bases left in between. This CDR3 is 16 amino acids long. Germline V gene lookup returns CDR1 KGHSH and CDR2 LQKENI.

The chain employs TRBV6-4 and TRBJ2-1; 8 bases match TRBD1. This CDR3 region has 12 residues. Trimming at V came to 11 bases and at J to 7 bases, leaving 7 bases not matched to a gene. The germline V gene has CDR1 MRHNA and CDR2 SNTAGT. CDR3 sequence (DNA): TGTGCCTCGAGAGGACAGGGAAATGAGCAGTTCTTC. It translates to CASRGQGNEQFF.

V is TRBV5-4 and J is TRBJ1-1; D gene uncertain. V was clipped by 0 bases and J by 0 bases, with 6 bases between them. This CDR3 has 14 residues. CDR1 is SGHNT, CDR2 YYREEE, per germline (reference sequence). DNA for the CDR3: TGTGCCAGCAGCTTGGACCGAATGAACACTGAAGCTTTCTTT. Amino acids: CASSLDRMNTEAFF.

The chain couples TRBV7-3 to TRBJ2-2; D might be TRBD2 (6 bases). Germline V gene sequence: CDR1 SGHTA, CDR2 FQGTGA. Between the trimmed V and J ends, which lost 3 bases and 0 bases, there was a span of 8 bases. The CDR3 runs to 15 residues. The CDR3 is CASSLAGTNTGELFF. DNA of the CDR3: TGTGCCAGCAGCTTGGCGGGAACGAACACCGGGGAGCTGTTTTTT.

A few counts support this clone. The V call is TRBV2, the J call TRBJ1-1; no definite D call. The V end was cut by 4 bases, the J end by 5 bases, with 8 bases between. The CDR3 consists of 12 residues. Per germline, CDR1 SNHLY and CDR2 FYNNEI. This CDR3 reads CASSAGSTEAFF. CDR3 sequence (DNA): TGTGCCAGCAGTGCGGGGAGTACTGAAGCTTTCTTT. Combining the CDR3 with reference TRBV2 and TRBJ1-1 gives the whole variable domain EPEVTQTPSHQVTQMGQEVILRCVPISNHLYFYWYRQILGQKVEFLVSFYNNEISEKSEIFDDQFSVERPDGSNFTLKIRSTKLEDSAMYFCASSAGSTEAFFGQGTRLTVV.

This sequence joins TRBV5-1 and TRBJ1-2; D ambiguous. There are 12 residues in the CDR3. Germline assignment: CDR1 SGHRS and CDR2 YFSETQ. The germline V and J ends were trimmed by 0 bases and 8 bases, with 8 bases remaining between them. CDR3 residues: CASSLVPGGYTF. The CDR3 DNA is TGCGCCAGCAGCTTGGTTCCGGGGGGCTACACCTTC. Combining the CDR3 with reference TRBV5-1 and TRBJ1-2 gives the whole variable domain KAGVTQTPRYLIKTRGQQVTLSCSPISGHRSVSWYQQTPGQGLQFLFEYFSETQRNKGNFPGRFSGRQFSNSRSEMNVSTLELGDSALYLCASSLVPGGYTFGSGTRLTVV.

This clone was seen once. The J gene is TRBJ2-2, the V gene TRBV19; maybe TRBD2 (6 bases). V was cut by 6 bases and J by 1 base, with 6 bases left in between. Germline V lookup: CDR1 LNHDA, CDR2 SQIVND (reference sequence). The CDR3 length is 13 residues. This CDR3 is CASSGRNTGELFF. CDR3 DNA: TGTGCCAGTAGCGGGAGGAACACCGGGGAGCTGTTTTTT.